This T cell receptor beta chain is from a study of T cell changes during pregnancy in multiple sclerosis. Libraries were prepared by immunoSEQ multiplex PCR; TCRdb keeps only in-frame clonotypes and omits some of them. Here the sample spans approximately 60,000 clones, 91% being singletons. The TCR originated in a female donor with multiple sclerosis, enrolled in a pregnancy study. The specimen comprised peripheral blood, sampled before pregnancy.

The CDR3 here is CASSAGGGAGLTEAFF. In nucleotides, the CDR3 is TGTGCCAGCAGCGCCGGAGGGGGCGCCGGGCTGACTGAAGCTTTCTTT. The gene calls are TRBV9 and TRBJ1-1, with 7 bases lining up with TRBD1. V gave up 3 bases and J gave up 5 bases; unmatched junction bases: 13. Germline assignment: CDR1 SGDLS and CDR2 YYNGEE. This CDR3 region has 16 residues. The full variable domain, in which reference TRBV9 and TRBJ1-1 provide the parts outside the CDR3, is DSGVTQTPKHLITATGQRVTLRCSPRSGDLSVYWYQQSLDQGLQFLIQYYNGEERAKGNILERFSAQQFPDLHSELNLSSLELGDSALYFCASSAGGGAGLTEAFFGQGTRLTVV.